This T cell receptor beta chain was captured in a study of T and B cells in COVID-19 patients (TCRdb year 2020). In the study overall: In this study, adaptive immunity was profiled in COVID-19 patients who either had active infection or had recovered, using TRB and IGH repertoire sequencing of peripheral blood. A recovered cohort comprised roughly 19 patients contributing approximately 22 samples, mostly after mild to moderate COVID-19 managed as outpatients. Up to roughly 10 follow-up blood samples were collected per patient, with some samples spanning different disease stages in the same individual. Of the roughly 20 patients in the active-infection cohort, 12 to 13 were critically ill and needed mechanical ventilation or ECMO. A couple of patients were included in both the recovered and active cohorts because samples were available from active disease and after recovery. For the repertoire analyses, the comparison was an age-matched reference group of about 40 healthy donors who were negative for COVID-19 antibodies. The recovered cohort had a median age of roughly 30 years, compared with around 67 years in the active-infection cohort. In the active-infection cohort, about 90% of the roughly 20 patients had comorbidities linked to unfavorable COVID-19 outcome. The repository of TCR and BCR sequences included roughly 70 time points from 37 patients, and more than 7 million TCR sequences were analysed.

Trimming takes 0 bases from V and 6 bases from J, and the germline ends sit 11 bases apart. CDR1 SGHTA and CDR2 FQGNSA were looked up in the germline V gene. The cysteine opens and the phenylalanine closes a CDR3 of 15 amino acids. Just the 45-base CDR3 DNA is kept, in frame starting at base 1. For sequencing, an Illumina MiSeq was employed. Multiplex PCR with BIOMED2 TRB-A/B primer pools was used to amplify the TRB rearrangements. Illumina-compatible adapters and 7-nucleotide sample barcodes were added to the amplicons in two consecutive PCRs. All library PCRs used Phusion HS II polymerase. The amplicons were purified from gel with the NucleoSpin Gel and PCR Clean-up kit, measured on Qubit, and then pooled at about 3.7 nM. Before Illumina next-generation sequencing, the quality of the amplicon pool was assessed on an Agilent 2100 Bioanalyzer. Regarding the original processing steps: MiXCR 3.0.8 with the default MiXCR reference library was used to annotate TRB rearrangements. Sequences with fewer than 2 reads and non-productive reads were filtered out, and every unique CDR3 nucleotide sequence was treated as a single clone. R 3.5.1 was used to calculate clonality, diversity, richness and V-J gene usage. GLIPH2 was used for TCR clustering by CDR3 similarity, and generation probabilities were calculated by OLGA. GLIPH2 clusters were kept only if they contained at least four unique TCR clonotypes found in at least three individuals. Clones were called with MiXCR by TCRdb after fastp trimmed the public reads at Q25, and only in-frame beta chains were retained. Each CDR3 protein appears once, grouped with its most common genes and DNA. The V and J calls and clone size come from TCRdb's table, not from the authors' own analysis. This sample holds 20,000 to 30,000 distinct CDR3 sequences; 32% were observed only once. The top ten constitute approximately 1.7% of the sample.

Here is what the overall study found, with its caveats: Specific T cell subsets (CD4+/Treg/CD8+) and sorted SARS-CoV-2-responsive or tetramer+ T cells had not yet been sequenced, and the corresponding sequencing experiments were ongoing. The recovered cohort had about 2,300 exclusive TCR clusters, including over 30 low-pGen clusters. The cohort was considered too small to assess HLA contributions to COVID-19 susceptibility or severity. During active COVID-19 the TRB repertoires were highly clonal, but at recovery diversity and richness rose above the levels seen in healthy donors. In patients with COVID-19, the usage of TRBV/TRBJ genes was reported to be strongly skewed. The reported TCR clusters were stated to require prospective validation before clinical use. Blood samples obtained from mildly ill patients during symptoms, as well as early samples obtained from severe cases, were available only in scarce numbers.

Turning to this clonotype: Its antigen is still unknown. No much larger clonotype is one base removed from it; base qualities were not supplied.

Genomic DNA extracted from blood was used in amounts of roughly 220-500 ng for amplification of TRB repertoires. Sequencing input: blood. The chain employs TRBV7-2 and TRBJ2-2; confidence is insufficient to name the D gene. The TCR sequence derives from a human donor who had recovered from COVID-19. The CDR3 is CASSLALQESGELFF. The base sequence is TGTGCCAGCAGCTTAGCGCTTCAGGAGTCCGGGGAGCTGTTTTTT.